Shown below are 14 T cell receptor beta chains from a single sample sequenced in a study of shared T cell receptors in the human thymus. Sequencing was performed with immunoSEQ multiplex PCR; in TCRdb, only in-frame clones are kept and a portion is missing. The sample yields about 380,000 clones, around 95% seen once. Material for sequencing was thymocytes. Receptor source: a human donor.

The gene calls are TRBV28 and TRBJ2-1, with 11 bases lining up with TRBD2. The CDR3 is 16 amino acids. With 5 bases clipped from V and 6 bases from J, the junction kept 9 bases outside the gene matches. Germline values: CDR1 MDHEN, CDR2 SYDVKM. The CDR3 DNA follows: TGTGCCAGCAGTCCGCTAGCGGGAGGCCCCTCCAATGAGCAGTTCTTC. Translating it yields CASSPLAGGPSNEQFF.

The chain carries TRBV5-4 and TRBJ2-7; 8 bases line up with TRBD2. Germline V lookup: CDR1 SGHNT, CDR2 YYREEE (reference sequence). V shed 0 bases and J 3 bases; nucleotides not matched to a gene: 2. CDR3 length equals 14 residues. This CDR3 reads CASSLASGSYEQYF. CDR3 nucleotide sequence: TGTGCCAGCAGCTTGGCCAGCGGGAGCTACGAGCAGTACTTC.

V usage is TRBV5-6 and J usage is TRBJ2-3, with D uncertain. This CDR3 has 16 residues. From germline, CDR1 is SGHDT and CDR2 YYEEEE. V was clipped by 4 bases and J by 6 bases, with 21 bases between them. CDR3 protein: CASSPHLDTTSDTQYF. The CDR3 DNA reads TGTGCCAGCAGCCCCCACTTAGACACTACCTCCGATACGCAGTATTTT.

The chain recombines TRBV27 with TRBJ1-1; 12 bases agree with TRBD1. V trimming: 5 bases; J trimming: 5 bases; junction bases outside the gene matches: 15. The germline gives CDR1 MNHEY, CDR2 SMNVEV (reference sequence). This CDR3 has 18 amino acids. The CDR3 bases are TGTGCCAGCAGTCCTCCTGGGGGGACAGGGGGCGCAAGGACTGAAGCTTTCTTT. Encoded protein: CASSPPGGTGGARTEAFF.

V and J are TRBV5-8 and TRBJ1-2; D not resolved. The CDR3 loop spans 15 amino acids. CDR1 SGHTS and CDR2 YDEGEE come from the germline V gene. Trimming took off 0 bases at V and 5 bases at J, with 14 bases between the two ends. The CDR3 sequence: CASSLGNGVPYGYTF. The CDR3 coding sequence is TGTGCCAGCAGCTTGGGGAATGGAGTGCCTTATGGCTACACCTTC.

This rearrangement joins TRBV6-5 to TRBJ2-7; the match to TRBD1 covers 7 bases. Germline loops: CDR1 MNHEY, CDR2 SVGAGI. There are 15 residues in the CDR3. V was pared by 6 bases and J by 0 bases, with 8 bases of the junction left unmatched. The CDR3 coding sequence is TGTGCCAGCAGATCCGACAGGGTAAGCTCCTACGAGCAGTACTTC. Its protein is CASRSDRVSSYEQYF.

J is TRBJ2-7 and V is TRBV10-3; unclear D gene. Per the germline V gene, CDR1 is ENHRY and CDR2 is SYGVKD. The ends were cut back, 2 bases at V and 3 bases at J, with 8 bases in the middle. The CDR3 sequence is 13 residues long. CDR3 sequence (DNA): TGTGCCATCAGTGAGGGGCTCAGCTACGAGCAGTACTTC. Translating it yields CAISEGLSYEQYF.

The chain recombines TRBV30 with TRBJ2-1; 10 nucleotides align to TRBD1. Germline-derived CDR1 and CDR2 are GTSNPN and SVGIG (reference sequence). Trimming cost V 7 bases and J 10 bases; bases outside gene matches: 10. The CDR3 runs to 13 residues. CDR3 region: CAYMGQGSLEQFF. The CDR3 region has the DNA TGTGCCTATATGGGACAGGGGTCTCTCGAGCAGTTCTTC.

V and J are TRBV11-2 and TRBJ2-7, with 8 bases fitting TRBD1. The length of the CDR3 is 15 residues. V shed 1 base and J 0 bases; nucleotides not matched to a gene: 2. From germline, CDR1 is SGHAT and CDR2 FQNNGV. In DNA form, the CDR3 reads TGTGCCAGCAGCTTAGGAGACAGGGGCTCCTACGAGCAGTACTTC. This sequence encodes CASSLGDRGSYEQYF.

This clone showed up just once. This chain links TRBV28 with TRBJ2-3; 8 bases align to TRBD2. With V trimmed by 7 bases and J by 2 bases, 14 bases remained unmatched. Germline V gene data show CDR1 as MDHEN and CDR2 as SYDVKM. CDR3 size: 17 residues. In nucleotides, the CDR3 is TGTGCCAGCACCTTAGGCGGGAGGCCCCTTAACACAGATACGCAGTATTTT. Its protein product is CASTLGGRPLNTDTQYF.

The CDR3 DNA is TGTGCCAGCAGTTTAGGGCTGACAGACACGCTAGCGGGAGGGCCGACAGATACGCAGTATTTT. Protein sequence: CASSLGLTDTLAGGPTDTQYF. V gene TRBV28 combines with J gene TRBJ2-3; 12 nucleotides line up with TRBD2. J was trimmed by 3 bases and V by 2 bases; bases with no gene match: 18. This CDR3 is 21 amino acids long. CDR1 and CDR2 from the germline V gene are MDHEN and SYDVKM.

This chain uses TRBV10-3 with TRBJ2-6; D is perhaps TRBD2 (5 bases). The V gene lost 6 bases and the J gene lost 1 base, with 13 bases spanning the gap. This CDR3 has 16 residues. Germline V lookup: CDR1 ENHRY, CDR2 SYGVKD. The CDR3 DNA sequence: TGTGCCATCAGGGAATCCGAGGGTTCTGGGGCCAACGTCCTGACTTTC. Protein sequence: CAIRESEGSGANVLTF.

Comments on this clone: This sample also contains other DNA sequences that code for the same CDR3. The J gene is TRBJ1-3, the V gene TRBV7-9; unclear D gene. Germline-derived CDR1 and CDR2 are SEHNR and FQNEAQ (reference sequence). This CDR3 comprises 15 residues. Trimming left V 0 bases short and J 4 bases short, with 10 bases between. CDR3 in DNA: TGTGCCAGCAGCTTAGCGCGAGGATCCGGAAACACCATATATTTT. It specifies CASSLARGSGNTIYF.

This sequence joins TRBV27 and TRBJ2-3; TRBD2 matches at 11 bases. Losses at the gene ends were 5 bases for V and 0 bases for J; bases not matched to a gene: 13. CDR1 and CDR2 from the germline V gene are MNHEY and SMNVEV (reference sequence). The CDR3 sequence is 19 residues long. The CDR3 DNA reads TGTGCCAGCAGTCCTCCGCCCCGGACTAGCGGGCCTAGCACAGATACGCAGTATTTT. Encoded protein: CASSPPPRTSGPSTDTQYF.